A selection of T cell receptor beta chains follows, all from one sample in a study of CD8 T cells in Susac syndrome. Each CDR3 protein is one row after TCRdb ran MiXCR on the immunoSEQ multiplex PCR reads. Of approximately 210,000 distinct CDR3 sequences listed, about 94% are singletons. Sequencing was done on a sample of CD4+ T cells from PBMCs. Receptor source: a human donor with Susac syndrome. Each CDR3 is given with its conserved first and last residue. The D gene is left open where the match is weak. The size field is filled for only some rows; it gives once, few, many or a size class.

once	TRBV5-1	TRBJ2-2	NA	CASSEATGLGELFF	TGCGCCAGCAGCGAAGCAACAGGGCTAGGGGAGCTGTTTTTT
NA	TRBV27	TRBJ1-1	NA	CASSLRQPLNTEAFF	TGTGCCAGCAGTTTACGGCAGCCCTTGAACACTGAAGCTTTCTTT
NA	TRBV20-1	TRBJ2-5	NA	CSAMAGGETQYF	TGCAGTGCTATGGCCGGCGGAGAGACCCAGTACTTC
few	TRBV12-3/TRBV12-4	TRBJ2-7	TRBD1	CASSPQGAGEQYF	TGTGCCAGCAGCCCCCAGGGGGCGGGCGAGCAGTACTTC
once	TRBV4-2	TRBJ2-7	NA	CASSQSGVYEQYF	TGTGCCAGCAGCCAATCCGGGGTCTACGAGCAGTACTTC
NA	TRBV7-2	TRBJ2-1	NA	CASSTDWGNEQFF	TGTGCCAGCAGCACGGACTGGGGCAATGAGCAGTTCTTC
NA	TRBV2	TRBJ2-7	TRBD2	CASSETSGIYYEQYF	TGTGCCAGCAGTGAGACTAGCGGGATTTACTACGAGCAGTACTTC
NA	TRBV6-5	TRBJ2-3	NA	CASSGTYTDTQYF	TGTGCCAGTTCCGGGACATACACAGATACGCAGTATTTT
NA	TRBV9	TRBJ1-5	TRBD1	CASSVQGENQPQHF	TGTGCCAGCAGCGTACAGGGGGAAAATCAGCCCCAGCATTTT
NA	TRBV12-3/TRBV12-4	TRBJ1-1	NA	CASSLVVNTEAFF	TGTGCCAGCAGTTTAGTGGTGAACACTGAAGCTTTCTTT
NA	TRBV4-3	TRBJ1-6	NA	CASSQVKGYNSPLHF	TGCGCCAGCAGCCAAGTGAAGGGGTATAATTCACCCCTCCACTTT
NA	TRBV20-1	TRBJ2-7	TRBD2	CSAEGLVYEQYF	TGCAGTGCTGAGGGACTAGTCTACGAGCAGTACTTC
NA	TRBV6-6	TRBJ2-1	TRBD2	CASSSTSANEQFF	TGTGCCAGCAGTTCCACTAGCGCCAATGAGCAGTTCTTC
NA	TRBV30	TRBJ1-5	NA	CAWSGGLNQPQHF	TGTGCCTGGAGTGGAGGCCTTAATCAGCCCCAGCATTTT
NA	TRBV19	TRBJ1-5	NA	CASRPDRSNQPQHF	TGTGCCAGTAGACCCGACAGGAGCAATCAGCCCCAGCATTTT
once	TRBV20-1	TRBJ1-1	TRBD1	CSALDRFVTEAFF	TGCAGTGCTCTGGACAGGTTCGTTACTGAAGCTTTCTTT
NA	TRBV12-3/TRBV12-4	TRBJ1-5	NA	CASRDSTHQPQHF	TGTGCCAGCAGGGACAGTACACATCAGCCCCAGCATTTT
NA	TRBV5-1	TRBJ2-1	TRBD2	CASSLGRSGGRGEQFF	TGCGCCAGCAGCTTGGGGCGTAGCGGGGGGCGGGGTGAGCAGTTCTTC
NA	TRBV20-1	TRBJ2-7	NA	CSASGPVPGRQPSEQYF	TGCAGTGCTAGCGGTCCGGTGCCGGGGCGACAGCCCTCGGAGCAGTACTTC
NA	TRBV6-5	TRBJ1-2	NA	CASGGSHYGYTF	TGTGCCAGCGGAGGCAGCCACTATGGCTACACCTTC
once	TRBV18	TRBJ2-1	NA	CASSRAGDSYNEQFF	TGTGCCAGCTCTCGGGCAGGGGATTCCTACAATGAGCAGTTCTTC
NA	TRBV20-1	TRBJ1-6	TRBD1	CSASTGGNSPLHF	TGCAGTGCTAGTACAGGGGGAAATTCACCCCTCCACTTT
NA	TRBV5-4	TRBJ1-2	NA	CASSLWGGKANYGYTF	TGTGCCAGCAGCTTGTGGGGAGGCAAAGCTAACTATGGCTACACCTTC
NA	TRBV6-1	TRBJ2-3	NA	CASSEVGAGSNTQYF	TGTGCCAGCAGTGAAGTGGGGGCCGGGTCAAATACGCAGTATTTT
NA	TRBV3-1	TRBJ2-7	NA	CASSHRPSSYEQYF	TGTGCCAGCAGCCACAGACCCTCCTCCTACGAGCAGTACTTC
NA	TRBV5-6	TRBJ1-4	NA	CASSSPRGTNEKLFF	TGTGCCAGCAGCTCCCCAAGGGGCACTAATGAAAAACTGTTTTTT
NA	TRBV20-1	TRBJ1-6	TRBD1	CSAIGPDRGPLHF	TGCAGTGCCATTGGGCCTGACAGGGGGCCCCTCCACTTT
NA	TRBV20-1	TRBJ1-1	NA	CSASDRNTEAFF	TGCAGTGCTTCCGACAGGAACACTGAAGCTTTCTTT
NA	TRBV28	TRBJ2-1	TRBD2	CASSHSTSGEDEQFF	TGTGCCAGCAGTCATTCGACTAGCGGGGAGGATGAGCAGTTCTTC
NA	TRBV12-3/TRBV12-4	TRBJ2-3	TRBD2	CASSLRGGWTDTQYF	TGTGCCAGCAGCCTGCGGGGGGGCTGGACAGATACGCAGTATTTT
NA	TRBV6-5	TRBJ2-3	NA	CASRVAAGSTDTQYF	TGTGCCAGCAGGGTAGCAGCGGGTAGCACAGATACGCAGTATTTT
NA	TRBV19	TRBJ2-4	TRBD1	CASSIDPAGGKNIQYF	TGTGCCAGTAGTATAGATCCCGCAGGGGGCAAAAACATTCAGTACTTC
NA	TRBV18	TRBJ2-6	NA	CASSPMPPTPGANVLTF	TGTGCCAGCTCACCCATGCCCCCAACGCCTGGGGCCAACGTCCTGACTTTC
NA	TRBV11-2	TRBJ1-2	NA	CASSHGSPKLYGYTF	TGTGCCAGCAGCCACGGGTCTCCCAAACTATATGGCTACACCTTC
NA	TRBV20-1	TRBJ2-7	TRBD2	CSAGAGGDYEQYF	TGCAGTGCTGGAGCGGGGGGGGACTACGAGCAGTACTTC
NA	TRBV7-6	TRBJ1-1	TRBD1	CASSPFGTGDAEAFF	TGTGCCAGCAGCCCCTTTGGGACAGGGGACGCTGAAGCTTTCTTT
NA	TRBV6-2/TRBV6-3	TRBJ1-4	NA	CASSSQGSTNEKLFF	TGTGCCAGCAGCTCGCAAGGATCAACTAATGAAAAACTGTTTTTT
NA	TRBV2	TRBJ1-2	NA	CASNNKGGYTF	TGTGCCAGCAACAATAAGGGGGGCTACACCTTC
NA	TRBV7-2	TRBJ1-5	NA	CASSDQALVNQPQHF	TGTGCCAGCAGTGATCAAGCTTTGGTCAATCAGCCCCAGCATTTT
NA	TRBV7-8	TRBJ1-5	NA	CASSLDIRQGQHF	TGTGCCAGCAGCTTAGATATCCGGCAGGGCCAGCATTTT
NA	TRBV12-3/TRBV12-4	TRBJ2-7	TRBD1	CASRLDRAGDEQYF	TGTGCCAGCAGACTGGACAGGGCCGGGGACGAGCAGTACTTC
NA	TRBV15	TRBJ1-2	NA	CATSSPTEAYGYTF	TGTGCCACCAGCAGTCCGACAGAGGCCTATGGCTACACCTTC
NA	TRBV7-9	TRBJ1-3	NA	CASSLETRDTIYF	TGTGCCAGCAGCTTGGAAACTCGGGACACCATATATTTT
NA	TRBV28	TRBJ1-4	NA	CASSLRTENEKLFF	TGTGCCAGCAGTTTACGAACAGAGAATGAAAAACTGTTTTTT
NA	TRBV4-1	TRBJ2-5	TRBD2	CASSQDGGGEETQYF	TGCGCCAGCAGCCAAGATGGGGGGGGTGAAGAGACCCAGTACTTC
NA	TRBV9	TRBJ1-3	NA	CASSAGLPGIIGNTIYF	TGTGCCAGCAGCGCCGGCCTACCGGGTATAATTGGAAACACCATATATTTT
NA	TRBV12-3/TRBV12-4	TRBJ2-1	TRBD2	CASSLRAQLAGGYNEQFF	TGTGCCAGCAGTCTTAGGGCCCAACTAGCGGGGGGTTACAATGAGCAGTTCTTC
NA	TRBV7-8	TRBJ2-5	TRBD2	CASSLDPGGRRETQYF	TGTGCCAGCAGCTTAGATCCGGGGGGGCGCCGAGAGACCCAGTACTTC
NA	TRBV7-3	TRBJ2-2	NA	CASSLGSFSGELFF	TGTGCCAGCAGCTTAGGATCTTTTTCCGGGGAGCTGTTTTTT
once	TRBV9	TRBJ1-6	NA	CASSVNPDSAPLHF	TGTGCCAGCAGCGTAAATCCGGATTCGGCACCCCTCCACTTT
NA	TRBV6-6	TRBJ1-2	TRBD1	CASSDREVGYTF	TGTGCCAGCAGCGACAGGGAGGTTGGCTACACCTTC
NA	TRBV5-4	TRBJ1-2	TRBD1	CASSQGQEGGYTF	TGTGCCAGCAGCCAGGGACAGGAGGGGGGCTACACCTTC
NA	TRBV20-1	TRBJ1-5	NA	CSARDVSGNQPQHF	TGCAGTGCTAGAGATGTGTCAGGCAATCAGCCCCAGCATTTT
NA	TRBV4-2	TRBJ2-2	NA	CASSQDPRTGELFF	TGTGCCAGCAGCCAAGACCCACGAACCGGGGAGCTGTTTTTT
NA	TRBV2	TRBJ2-1	TRBD1	CASSETGQGYNEQFF	TGTGCCAGCAGTGAAACGGGACAGGGCTACAATGAGCAGTTCTTC